The 21 T cell receptor beta chains below come from one sample, sequenced in a study of blood T cells in healthy people across ages. The use of a sample-barcoded 5' primer and a J-beta primer mix characterized a second PCR of roughly 6 to 11 cycles. Via MiXCR, TCRdb re-called the 5' RACE reads, giving one row per CDR3 protein. The top ten hold approximately 22% of the sample, which has roughly 790,000 distinct CDR3 sequences, 40% to 45% seen once. The sample consisted of blood. The source is a woman in her sixties or seventies in good health.

As for this clonotype: Mismatch with germline at one junction end may stem from a read error. The rearrangement uses TRBV7-3 and TRBJ2-3; D not certain. The germline V gene encodes CDR1 SGHTA and CDR2 FQGTGA. There are 14 residues in the CDR3. For the CDR3, the DNA is TGTACCAGCAGCTTAACCTCTAGCACAGATACGCAGTATTTT. Translating it yields CTSSLTSSTDTQYF.

The chain is built from TRBV7-9 and TRBJ2-1; D possibly matches TRBD1 or TRBD2 (6 bases each). The germline V gene has CDR1 SEHNR and CDR2 FQNEAQ (reference sequence). Trimming stripped 5 bases from V and 4 bases from J, with 12 bases between. CDR3 length: 14 residues. This CDR3 reads CASSSRGRYNEQFF. DNA for the CDR3: TGTGCCAGCAGCAGTAGGGGGAGGTACAATGAGCAGTTCTTC.

The rearrangement links TRBV3-1 to TRBJ2-1, with D possibly being TRBD2 (5 bases). The germline gives CDR1 LGHDT, CDR2 YNNKEL (reference sequence). The V end lost 3 bases, the J end lost 3 bases, and 12 bases lay between the germline ends. The CDR3 runs 15 residues. CDR3 loop: CASSHRAENYNEQFF. The CDR3 DNA is TGTGCCAGCAGCCATAGAGCGGAAAACTACAATGAGCAGTTCTTC.

This clonotype was seen at least ten times. This chain links TRBV6-1 with TRBJ2-5, with 11 bases that match TRBD1. The trim removed 9 bases at V and 2 bases at J, leaving 5 bases unmatched. Per the germline V gene, CDR1 is MNHNS and CDR2 is SASEGT. The CDR3 is 14 amino acids. The CDR3 here is CASHRDRGQETQYF. In DNA form, the CDR3 reads TGTGCCAGTCACCGGGACAGGGGGCAAGAGACCCAGTACTTC.

As for this clonotype: This could be a read error, since a much larger clone is one nucleotide away. The chain couples TRBV7-2 to TRBJ2-5; 7 positions match TRBD1. J was trimmed by 10 bases and V by 4 bases; bases with no gene match: 18. Germline V gives CDR1 SGHTA, CDR2 FQGNSA. The CDR3 is 16 residues long. Here the CDR3 DNA reads TGTGCCAGCAGCTCCGCTTCCGGGACAGCGAGAATACACCAGTACTTC. This encodes CASSSASGTARIHQYF. Filled out from reference TRBV7-2 and TRBJ2-5, the complete variable domain reads GAGVSQSPSNKVTEKGKDVELRCDPISGHTALYWYRQSLGQGLEFLIYFQGNSAPDKSGLPSDRFSAERTGGSVSTLTIQRTQQEDSAVYLCASSSASGTARIHQYFGPGTRLLVL.

About this clonotype: A much larger clone differs from this one at a single base, so this may be a read error. J is TRBJ2-2 and V is TRBV12-3 or TRBV12-4; D gene unclear. V gave up 5 bases and J gave up 3 bases, with 7 bases separating them. The CDR3 is 13 amino acids. The CDR3 nucleotides read TGTGCCAGCAGTCTTAAGGACACCGGGGAGCTGTTTTTT. Its translation: CASSLKDTGELFF.

This chain connects TRBV19 to TRBJ2-3; 8 bases are a match to TRBD2. This CDR3 comprises 15 residues. Germline trimming cut 7 bases from V and 4 bases from J; bases unmatched to any gene: 10. Germline CDR1 is LNHDA and CDR2 is SQIVND (reference sequence). The CDR3 DNA reads TGTGCCAGTACCCAACAAGCGGGAGCAGCAGATACGCAGTATTTT. Its translation is CASTQQAGAADTQYF.

This rearrangement joins TRBV29-1 to TRBJ2-3; the match to TRBD2 covers 10 bases. Germline CDR1 is SQVTM and CDR2 is ANQGSEA. V lost 5 bases, J lost 4 bases, and 9 bases stayed unmatched. There are 15 residues in the CDR3. CDR3 protein: CSVKGLAGAADTQYF. The CDR3 DNA sequence: TGCAGCGTTAAGGGCCTAGCGGGAGCCGCAGATACGCAGTATTTT.

V and J are TRBV6-2 or TRBV6-3 and TRBJ1-4, with D hard to call. Germline V gene data show CDR1 as MNHEY and CDR2 as SVGEGT. The V and J ends lost 5 bases and 7 bases respectively, with 11 bases between them. The CDR3 consists of 13 residues. The CDR3 bases are TGTGCCAGCAGTGACGACCCTCGTGAAAAACTGTTTTTT. This sequence encodes CASSDDPREKLFF.

The chain is built from TRBV7-2 and TRBJ2-7, with D perhaps TRBD2 (5 bases). The CDR3 has 16 amino acids. V was shortened by 0 bases and J by 6 bases, with 18 bases between the two germline ends. The germline CDR1 and CDR2 sequences are SGHTA and FQGNSA. Here the CDR3 reads CASSLASGTTTSEQYF. CDR3 nucleotides: TGTGCCAGCAGCTTAGCGAGCGGTACCACAACTAGCGAGCAGTACTTC.

The chain links TRBV6-5 to TRBJ2-5, with 10 bases matching TRBD2. The CDR3 totals 15 residues. V lost 2 bases, J lost 5 bases, and 5 bases stayed unmatched. Germline V gives CDR1 MNHEY, CDR2 SVGAGI. The CDR3 DNA reads as TGTGCCAGCAGTTACGGAGCGGGAGGGTCGGAGACCCAGTACTTC. It translates to CASSYGAGGSETQYF.

This sequence joins TRBV3-1 and TRBJ1-1, with no clear D. V was cut by 2 bases and J by 1 base, with 11 bases left in between. The CDR3 spans 15 residues. Germline-derived CDR1 and CDR2 are LGHDT and YNNKEL (reference sequence). DNA of the CDR3: TGTGCCAGCAGCCAATCACCCACGTCGAACACTGAAGCTTTCTTT. The encoded protein is CASSQSPTSNTEAFF.

The chain uses TRBV7-2 and TRBJ2-7, with a weak D call TRBD1 (6 bases). CDR1 is SGHTA, CDR2 FQGNSA, per germline. The CDR3 totals 14 residues. V was pared by 4 bases and J by 4 bases, with 14 bases between. CDR3 protein: CASSSAGARYEQYF. For the CDR3, the DNA is TGTGCCAGCAGCTCAGCAGGGGCTCGATACGAGCAGTACTTC.

The chain uses TRBV4-2 and TRBJ2-7; D gene uncertain. Per germline, CDR1 LGHNA and CDR2 YNFKEQ. The CDR3 extends over 13 amino acids. V lost 0 bases and J lost 7, with 10 bases in between. The CDR3 bases are TGTGCCAGCAGCCAAGACAGGTCCGTTGAGCAGTACTTC. It is translated as CASSQDRSVEQYF.

J is TRBJ2-7 and V is TRBV7-9, with D uncertain. The CDR3 contains 13 residues. V was cut by 5 bases and J by 3 bases, with 11 bases left in between. Germline-derived CDR1 and CDR2 are SEHNR and FQNEAQ (reference sequence). CDR3: CASSPRGVYEQYF. The CDR3 region has the DNA TGTGCCAGCAGCCCCCGTGGGGTCTACGAGCAGTACTTC.

This clonotype was observed a single time. The rearrangement links TRBV6-5 to TRBJ1-2; 8 bases fit TRBD1. Germline V gene lookup returns CDR1 MNHEY and CDR2 SVGAGI. This CDR3 is built from 17 residues. Losses at the gene ends were 5 bases for V and 2 bases for J; bases not matched to a gene: 13. CDR3 sequence (DNA): TGTGCCAGCAGTCACTTGGCCAGGGGGCCATCAAACTATGGCTACACCTTC. It translates to CASSHLARGPSNYGYTF.

This clonotype has more than one count but fewer than ten. The chain joins TRBV7-2 to TRBJ2-3; D unresolved. The CDR3 covers 12 residues. Germline V gene data show CDR1 as SGHTA and CDR2 as FQGNSA. V lost 4 bases and J lost 2, with 4 bases in between. Written as DNA, the CDR3 is TGTGCCAGCAGCTACCTCACAGATACGCAGTATTTT. Residues: CASSYLTDTQYF.

The V and J genes are TRBV27 and TRBJ1-2; D is possibly TRBD1 (5 bases). With 5 bases removed from V and 3 bases from J, the gap between germline ends came to 16 bases. This CDR3 spans 15 amino acids. The germline gives CDR1 MNHEY, CDR2 SMNVEV (reference sequence). CDR3 in amino acids: CASSGNRGQYYGYTF. CDR3 nucleotides: TGTGCCAGCAGTGGAAACCGGGGCCAGTACTATGGCTACACCTTC.

This clonotype showed up many times. The chain combines TRBV10-3 with TRBJ2-7; no definite D call. The germline V and J ends were trimmed by 4 bases and 5 bases, with 9 bases remaining between them. This CDR3 has 12 residues. Germline V gene data show CDR1 as ENHRY and CDR2 as SYGVKD. The CDR3 coding sequence is TGTGCCATCAGTGGGGCTCAGGACGAGCAGTACTTC. It codes for CAISGAQDEQYF.

The V and J genes are TRBV29-1 and TRBJ2-5; 7 bases fit TRBD1. With 0 bases clipped from V and 3 bases from J, the junction kept 10 bases outside the gene matches. The CDR3 is made up of 16 amino acids. The germline V gene encodes CDR1 SQVTM and CDR2 ANQGSEA. The CDR3 sequence is CSVEDFEDRSEETQYF. In DNA, the CDR3 is TGCAGCGTTGAAGATTTTGAGGACAGGTCCGAAGAGACCCAGTACTTC.

The chain employs TRBV10-3 and TRBJ2-7, with TRBD1 matching over 7 bases. The CDR3 runs 14 residues. Germline V lookup: CDR1 ENHRY, CDR2 SYGVKD. Trimming at V came to 2 bases and at J to 2 bases, leaving 3 bases not matched to a gene. The CDR3 reads CAISETGETYEQYF. As DNA, the CDR3 is TGTGCCATCAGTGAGACAGGGGAAACCTACGAGCAGTACTTC.